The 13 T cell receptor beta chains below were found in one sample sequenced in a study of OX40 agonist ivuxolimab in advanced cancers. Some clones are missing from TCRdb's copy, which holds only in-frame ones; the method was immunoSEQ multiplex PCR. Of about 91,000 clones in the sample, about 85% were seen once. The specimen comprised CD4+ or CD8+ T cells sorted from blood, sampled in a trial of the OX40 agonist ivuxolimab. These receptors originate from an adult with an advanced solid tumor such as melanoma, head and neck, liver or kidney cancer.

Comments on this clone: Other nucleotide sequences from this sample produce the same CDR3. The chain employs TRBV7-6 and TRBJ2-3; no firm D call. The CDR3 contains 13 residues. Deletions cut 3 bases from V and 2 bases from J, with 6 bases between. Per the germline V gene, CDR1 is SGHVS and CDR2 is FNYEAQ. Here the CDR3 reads CASSLGYTDTQYF. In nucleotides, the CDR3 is TGTGCCAGCAGCTTGGGGTACACAGATACGCAGTATTTT.

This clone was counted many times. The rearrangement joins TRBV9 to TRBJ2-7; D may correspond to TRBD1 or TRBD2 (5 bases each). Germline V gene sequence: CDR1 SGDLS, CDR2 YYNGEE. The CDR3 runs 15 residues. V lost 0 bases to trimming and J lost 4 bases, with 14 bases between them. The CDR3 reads CASSVGGANGYEQYF. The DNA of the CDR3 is TGTGCCAGCAGCGTAGGAGGGGCAAATGGTTACGAGCAGTACTTC.

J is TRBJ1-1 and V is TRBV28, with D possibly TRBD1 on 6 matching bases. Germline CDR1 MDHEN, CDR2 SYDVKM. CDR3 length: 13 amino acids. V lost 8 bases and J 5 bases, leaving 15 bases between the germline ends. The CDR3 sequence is CASRNPTGTEAFF. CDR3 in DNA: TGTGCCAGCCGAAATCCTACAGGGACTGAAGCTTTCTTT. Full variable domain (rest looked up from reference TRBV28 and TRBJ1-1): DVKVTQSSRYLVKRTGEKVFLECVQDMDHENMFWYRQDPGLGLRLIYFSYDVKMKEKGDIPEGYSVSREKKERFSLILESASTNQTSMYLCASRNPTGTEAFFGQGTRLTVV.

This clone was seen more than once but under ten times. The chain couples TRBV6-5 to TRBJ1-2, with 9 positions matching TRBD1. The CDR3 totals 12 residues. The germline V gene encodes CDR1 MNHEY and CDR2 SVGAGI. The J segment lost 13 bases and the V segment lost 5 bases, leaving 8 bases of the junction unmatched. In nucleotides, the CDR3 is TGTGCCAGCAGTACATCCGGGACAGGGCCCACCTTC. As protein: CASSTSGTGPTF.

The CDR3 coding sequence is TGTGCCAGCAGCGTACCGGGACCCAGGGGGTACTTC. Translation gives CASSVPGPRGYF. The chain joins TRBV7-3 to TRBJ2-7, with D possibly matching TRBD1 (6 bases). Trimming took 5 bases from V and 12 from J, leaving 17 bases between them. The germline gives CDR1 SGHTA, CDR2 FQGTGA. The CDR3 loop spans 12 amino acids.

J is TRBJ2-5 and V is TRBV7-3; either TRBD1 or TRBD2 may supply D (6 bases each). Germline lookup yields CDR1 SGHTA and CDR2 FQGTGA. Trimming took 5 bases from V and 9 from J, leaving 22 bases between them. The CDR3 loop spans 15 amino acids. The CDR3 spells CASSRQGTGDEAQYF. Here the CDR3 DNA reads TGTGCCAGCAGCAGGCAGGGGACGGGGGATGAGGCCCAGTACTTC.

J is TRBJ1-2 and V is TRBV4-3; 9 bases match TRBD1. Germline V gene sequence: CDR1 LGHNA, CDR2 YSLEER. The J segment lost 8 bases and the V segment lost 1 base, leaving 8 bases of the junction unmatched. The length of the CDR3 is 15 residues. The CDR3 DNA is TGCGCCAGCAGCCAAGGGTTAGACAGGGGGGTCGGCTACACCTTC. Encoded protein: CASSQGLDRGVGYTF.

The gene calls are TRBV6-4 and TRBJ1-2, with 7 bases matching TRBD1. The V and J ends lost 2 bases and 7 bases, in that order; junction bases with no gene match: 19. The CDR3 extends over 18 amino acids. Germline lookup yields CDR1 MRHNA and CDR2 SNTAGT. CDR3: CASSDQGHTGVGGSGYTF. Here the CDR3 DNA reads TGTGCCAGCAGTGACCAGGGGCACACAGGGGTCGGGGGTTCTGGCTACACCTTC.

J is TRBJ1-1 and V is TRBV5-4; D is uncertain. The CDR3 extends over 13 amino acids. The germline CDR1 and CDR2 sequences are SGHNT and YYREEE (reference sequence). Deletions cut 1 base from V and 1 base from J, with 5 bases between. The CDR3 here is CASSLRRNTEAFF. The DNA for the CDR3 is TGTGCCAGCAGCTTGCGCAGGAACACTGAAGCTTTCTTT.

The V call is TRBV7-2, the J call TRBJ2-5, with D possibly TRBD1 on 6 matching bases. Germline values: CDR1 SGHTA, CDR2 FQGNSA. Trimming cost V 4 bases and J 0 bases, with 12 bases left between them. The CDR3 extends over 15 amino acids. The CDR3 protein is CASSYGQSYQETQYF. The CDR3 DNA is TGTGCCAGCAGCTACGGACAGTCCTACCAAGAGACCCAGTACTTC.

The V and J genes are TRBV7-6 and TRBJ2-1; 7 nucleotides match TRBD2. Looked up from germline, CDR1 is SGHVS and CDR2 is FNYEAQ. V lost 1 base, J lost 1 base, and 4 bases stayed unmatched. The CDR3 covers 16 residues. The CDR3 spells CASSLGGGGSYNEQFF. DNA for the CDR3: TGTGCCAGCAGCTTAGGGGGGGGAGGGTCCTACAATGAGCAGTTCTTC.

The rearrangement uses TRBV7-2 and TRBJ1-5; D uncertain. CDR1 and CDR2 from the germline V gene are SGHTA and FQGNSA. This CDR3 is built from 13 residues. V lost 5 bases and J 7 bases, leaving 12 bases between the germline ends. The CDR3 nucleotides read TGTGCCAGCAGCCCCCAGAGGGAACAGCCCCAGCATTTT. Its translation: CASSPQREQPQHF. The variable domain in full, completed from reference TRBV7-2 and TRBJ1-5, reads GAGVSQSPSNKVTEKGKDVELRCDPISGHTALYWYRQSLGQGLEFLIYFQGNSAPDKSGLPSDRFSAERTGGSVSTLTIQRTQQEDSAVYLCASSPQREQPQHFGDGTRLSIL.

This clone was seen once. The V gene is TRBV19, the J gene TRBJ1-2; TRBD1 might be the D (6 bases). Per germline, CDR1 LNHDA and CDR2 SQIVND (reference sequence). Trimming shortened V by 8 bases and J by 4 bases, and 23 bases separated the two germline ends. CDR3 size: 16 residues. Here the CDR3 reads CASQDRQNSRVYGYTF. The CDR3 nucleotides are TGTGCCAGTCAGGACAGACAAAACTCGAGGGTCTATGGCTACACCTTC.